This record concerns one TCR beta chain sequence. Its cognate antigen is unknown. The CDR3 length is 14 residues. Trimming pared 5 bases from V and 8 bases from J, leaving 18 bases between. The germline gives CDR1 MDHEN, CDR2 SYDVKM. These data come from a study of T cell responses to AZD1222 COVID-19 vaccine. Study-level results: Distributed over spike, vaccine-associated CD4 TCRs predominated at 160-218 and 743-854. Baseline seropositivity occurred in only a handful of AZD1222 recipients. Females outnumbered males among donors, who were mostly white British; clonal diversity was possibly underestimated.

Assay used: immunoSEQ multiplex PCR; TCRdb lists only in-frame clones, some missing. The repertoire holds 90,000 to 150,000 clones, with around 88% as singletons. Sample: peripheral blood, taken on day 0 of AZD1222 vaccination. The receptor was derived from an adult in good health. The chain combines TRBV28 with TRBJ1-2, with unresolved D. The CDR3: CASSNTLGRRGYTF. CDR3 nucleotide sequence: TGTGCCAGCAGTAACACCCTAGGGAGGAGAGGCTACACCTTC.